These 17 T cell receptor beta chains originate from one sample sequenced in a study of memory B cells and T cells in multiple sclerosis. These receptors' targets are unknown. Separate sequencing covered autoproliferating (CFSE-dim) and non-proliferating (CFSE-high) T cells from stimulus-free culture. Roughly 5x10^7 CFSE-labeled PBMCs were cultured less than nine days unstimulated, then replicate wells were pooled. Here immunoSEQ multiplex PCR was the method, and the copy in TCRdb shows in-frame clones only, minus some. The table shows about 42,000 clones, with around 80% occurring only once. The sample consisted of PBMCs from blood kept in culture. The receptor set was obtained from a human donor with multiple sclerosis.

The CDR3 protein is CASSQASGGAYEQYF. In DNA form, the CDR3 reads TGTGCCAGCAGCCAAGCTAGCGGGGGGGCCTACGAGCAGTACTTC. This rearrangement joins TRBV14 to TRBJ2-7; TRBD2 aligns across 12 bases. V lost 1 base to trimming and J lost 2 bases; unmatched junction nucleotides: 0. The CDR3 has 15 amino acids. In germline, CDR1 is SGHDN, CDR2 FVKESK.

The chain recombines TRBV30 with TRBJ1-6; weak D call: TRBD1 (6 bases). Germline V CDR1 and CDR2: GTSNPN, SVGIG (reference sequence). Trimming left V 0 bases short and J 8 bases short, with 17 bases between. This CDR3 has 16 amino acids. In nucleotides, the CDR3 is TGTGCCTGGAGTGTAGGGTACTGGGGGCGAGATTCACCCCTCCACTTT. This sequence encodes CAWSVGYWGRDSPLHF.

The J gene is TRBJ1-1, the V gene TRBV9; D gene uncertain. The CDR3 contains 14 residues. Trimming cost V 0 bases and J 5 bases, with 11 bases left between them. Germline-derived CDR1 and CDR2 are SGDLS and YYNGEE. The CDR3 nucleotides are TGTGCCAGCAGCGTAGCTACCGTCGGGACTGAAGCTTTCTTT. This sequence encodes CASSVATVGTEAFF.

In DNA form, the CDR3 reads TGTGCCAGCAGCCATGCAATTACACGGGGGCGCAATAACTATGGCTACACCTTC. This sequence encodes CASSHAITRGRNNYGYTF. The rearrangement uses TRBV4-2 and TRBJ1-2; D may be TRBD1 (6 bases). Germline CDR1 reads LGHNA; CDR2 reads YNFKEQ. Trimming removed 3 bases at V and 1 base at J, with 21 bases between. CDR3 length equals 18 residues.

The chain combines TRBV15 with TRBJ2-1; 8 nucleotides line up with TRBD2. After removal of 1 base from V and 1 base from J, the junction contained 9 bases not matched to a gene. In germline, CDR1 is LNHNV, CDR2 YYDKDF (reference sequence). CDR3 length equals 18 residues. CDR3 sequence reads: CATSRVLGRVGSYNEQFF. Written as DNA, the CDR3 is TGTGCCACCAGCAGAGTACTCGGGAGGGTCGGGTCCTACAATGAGCAGTTCTTC.

The chain recombines TRBV19 with TRBJ2-1; 7 positions agree with TRBD2. J gave up 4 bases and V 9 bases, and 12 bases lay outside the gene matches. The V gene's germline CDR1 is LNHDA and CDR2 SQIVND (reference sequence). This CDR3 is 15 amino acids long. The chain's CDR3 is CASRLTGGLYNEQFF. DNA for the CDR3: TGTGCCAGCCGCCTCACGGGGGGACTATACAATGAGCAGTTCTTC.

This chain connects TRBV6-6 to TRBJ1-5, with D unclear. Germline V gene sequence: CDR1 MNHNY, CDR2 SVGAGI (reference sequence). The CDR3 sequence is 14 residues long. V lost 2 bases and J 4 bases, leaving 9 bases between the germline ends. This chain's CDR3 is CASSYTKANQPQHF. CDR3 coding DNA: TGTGCCAGCAGTTACACGAAGGCGAATCAGCCCCAGCATTTT.

This clone was seen a single time. The chain links TRBV30 to TRBJ2-5, with 7 positions matching TRBD1. The germline gives CDR1 GTSNPN, CDR2 SVGIG (reference sequence). This CDR3 contains 11 residues. Trimming at V came to 4 bases and at J to 4 bases, leaving 0 bases not matched to a gene. The CDR3 here is CAWTGGETQYF. Written as DNA, the CDR3 is TGTGCCTGGACAGGGGGAGAGACCCAGTACTTC.

This sequence joins TRBV7-3 and TRBJ2-7; 12 positions match TRBD1. Germline assignment: CDR1 SGHTA and CDR2 FQGTGA. This CDR3 is built from 14 residues. Trimming took 2 bases from V and 10 from J; bases not matched to a gene: 6. CDR3 region: CASSLGDRGQEQYF. The CDR3 DNA follows: TGTGCCAGCAGCTTAGGGGACAGGGGGCAGGAACAGTACTTC.

The chain uses TRBV28 and TRBJ1-4, with D tentatively TRBD1 (6 bases). The germline V gene encodes CDR1 MDHEN and CDR2 SYDVKM. Trimming left V 4 bases short and J 7 bases short, with 13 bases between. There are 14 residues in the CDR3. CDR3 DNA sequence: TGTGCCAGCAGTTCTACACAGGGTAGTGAAAAACTGTTTTTT. This gives the protein CASSSTQGSEKLFF. Complete variable domain (other parts from reference TRBV28 and TRBJ1-4): DVKVTQSSRYLVKRTGEKVFLECVQDMDHENMFWYRQDPGLGLRLIYFSYDVKMKEKGDIPEGYSVSREKKERFSLILESASTNQTSMYLCASSSTQGSEKLFFGSGTQLSVL.

V gene TRBV2 combines with J gene TRBJ2-3, with TRBD2 identical over 8 bases. Germline CDR1 and CDR2: SNHLY and FYNNEI. V lost 3 bases and J lost 4; bases outside the gene matches: 15. This CDR3 is built from 18 residues. CDR3 bases: TGTGCCAGCAGTGAGCCCTCTCCTTCGGGGGGGGCCGCAGATACGCAGTATTTT. Amino acids: CASSEPSPSGGAADTQYF.

The V call is TRBV27, the J call TRBJ1-1, with 9 bases identical to TRBD1. Losses at the gene ends were 5 bases for V and 3 bases for J; bases not matched to a gene: 4. The germline CDR1 and CDR2 sequences are MNHEY and SMNVEV (reference sequence). The length of the CDR3 is 14 residues. The CDR3 protein is CASSPTGGYTEAFF. The DNA of the CDR3 is TGTGCCAGCAGTCCTACAGGGGGCTACACTGAAGCTTTCTTT.

This chain uses TRBV11-2 with TRBJ1-1; D not resolved. Trimming took 0 bases from V and 9 from J, leaving 11 bases between them. This CDR3 comprises 13 residues. Germline V gene lookup returns CDR1 SGHAT and CDR2 FQNNGV. In DNA, the CDR3 is TGTGCCAGCAGCTTAGAACAGAAAATTCAAGCTTTCTTT. This sequence encodes CASSLEQKIQAFF.

The rearrangement uses TRBV6-1 and TRBJ2-5; D is possibly TRBD1 or TRBD2 (5 bases each). The germline CDR1 and CDR2 sequences are MNHNS and SASEGT. V lost 4 bases and J 5 bases, leaving 14 bases between the germline ends. The CDR3 runs to 14 residues. The CDR3 DNA follows: TGTGCCAGCAGTGTAGGGACGGAACGGGAGACCCAGTACTTC. Protein product: CASSVGTERETQYF.

This clone showed up just a few times. The chain uses TRBV2 and TRBJ1-4; unclear D gene. The V gene lost 7 bases and the J gene lost 7 bases, with 10 bases spanning the gap. This CDR3 is built from 12 residues. Germline CDR1 is SNHLY and CDR2 is FYNNEI. Written as DNA, the CDR3 is TGTGCCAGCACGGGCACGGGTGAAAAACTGTTTTTT. This sequence encodes CASTGTGEKLFF.

The CDR3 sequence is CASSPSALGYNSPLHF. CDR3 sequence (DNA): TGTGCCAGCAGCCCCAGCGCTCTGGGATATAATTCACCCCTCCACTTT. The chain is built from TRBV7-6 and TRBJ1-6; D is undetermined. The V end was cut by 5 bases, the J end by 4 bases, with 15 bases between. The CDR3 length is 16 residues. Germline CDR1 reads SGHVS; CDR2 reads FNYEAQ.

This clone has just one count. The V gene is TRBV5-1, the J gene TRBJ1-2; a possible D gene is TRBD1 (5 bases). The CDR3 loop spans 12 amino acids. CDR1 and CDR2 (germline): SGHRS, YFSETQ. Between the trimmed V and J ends, which lost 4 bases and 8 bases, there was a span of 12 bases. In DNA form, the CDR3 reads TGCGCCAGCAGCCCGGAGCAGGGCGGCTACACCTTC. Amino acid sequence: CASSPEQGGYTF.